This T cell receptor (beta chain) came from a study of blood T cells in healthy people across ages. Regarding this clonotype: What it binds is unknown. A clone one base away is much larger, so this may be a read error.

It was with a sample-barcoded 5' primer and a J-beta primer mix that a second PCR of about 6 to 12 cycles was run. TCRdb used MiXCR to reprocess the 5' RACE reads, holding one entry per CDR3 protein. The sample carries 800,000 to 950,000 distinct CDR3 sequences, 29% recorded once. Germline V lookup: CDR1 SGHVS, CDR2 FQNEAQ. There are 15 residues in the CDR3. V was shortened by 5 bases and J by 3 bases, with 16 bases between the two germline ends. Study results and limitations: Expanded clonotype changes were possibly confounded by unknown donor CMV status.

The same data also went into a second study, on T cells of mothers and their children. That publication notes: Reads obtained per mother exceeded 9.5 million TCR beta CDR3 reads, with a few million obtained per child.

The clonotype comes from a woman aged 40 to 49 in good health. The genes are TRBV7-8 and TRBJ1-2, with no clear D. The sequenced material came from blood. CDR3 nucleotides: TGTGCCAGCAGCCCCCGAGAGGGTCTTCACTATGGCTACACCTTC. This sequence encodes CASSPREGLHYGYTF.